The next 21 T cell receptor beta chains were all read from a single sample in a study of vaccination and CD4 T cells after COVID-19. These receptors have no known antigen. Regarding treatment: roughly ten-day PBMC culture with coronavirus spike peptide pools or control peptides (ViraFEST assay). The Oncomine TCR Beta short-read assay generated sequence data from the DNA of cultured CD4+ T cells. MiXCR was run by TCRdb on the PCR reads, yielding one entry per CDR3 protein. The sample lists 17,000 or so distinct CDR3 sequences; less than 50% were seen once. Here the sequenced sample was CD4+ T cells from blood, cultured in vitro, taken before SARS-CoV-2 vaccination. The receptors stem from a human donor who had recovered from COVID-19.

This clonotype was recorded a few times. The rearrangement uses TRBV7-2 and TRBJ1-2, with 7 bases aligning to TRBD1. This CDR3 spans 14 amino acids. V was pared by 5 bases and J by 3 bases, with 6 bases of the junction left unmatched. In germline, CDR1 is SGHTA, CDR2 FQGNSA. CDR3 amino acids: CASSRTQGYYGYTF. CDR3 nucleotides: TGTGCCAGCAGCCGTACACAGGGGTACTATGGCTACACCTTC.

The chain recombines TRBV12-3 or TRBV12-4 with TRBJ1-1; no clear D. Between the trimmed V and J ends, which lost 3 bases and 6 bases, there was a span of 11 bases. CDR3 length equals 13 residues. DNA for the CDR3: TGTGCCAGCAGTTTCAAGGGTGGGGCTGAAGCTTTCTTT. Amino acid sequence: CASSFKGGAEAFF.

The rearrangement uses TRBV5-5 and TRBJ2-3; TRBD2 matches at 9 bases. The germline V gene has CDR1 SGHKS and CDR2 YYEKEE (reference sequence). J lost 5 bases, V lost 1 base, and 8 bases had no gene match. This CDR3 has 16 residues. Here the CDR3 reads CASSLRTSERGDTQYF. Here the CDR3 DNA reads TGTGCCAGCAGCTTGAGGACTAGCGAGAGGGGAGATACGCAGTATTTT.

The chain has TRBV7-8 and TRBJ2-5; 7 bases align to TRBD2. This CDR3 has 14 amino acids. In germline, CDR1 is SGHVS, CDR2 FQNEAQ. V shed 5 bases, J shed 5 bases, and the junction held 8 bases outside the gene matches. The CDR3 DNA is TGTGCCAGCAGCGGCGATAGCGGGTCGGAGACCCAGTACTTC. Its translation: CASSGDSGSETQYF.

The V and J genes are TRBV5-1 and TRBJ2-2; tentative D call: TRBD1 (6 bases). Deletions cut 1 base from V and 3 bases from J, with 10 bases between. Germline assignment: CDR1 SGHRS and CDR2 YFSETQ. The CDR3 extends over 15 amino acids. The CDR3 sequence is CASSLQGSDTGELFF. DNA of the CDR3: TGCGCCAGCAGCTTGCAGGGGAGCGACACCGGGGAGCTGTTTTTT.

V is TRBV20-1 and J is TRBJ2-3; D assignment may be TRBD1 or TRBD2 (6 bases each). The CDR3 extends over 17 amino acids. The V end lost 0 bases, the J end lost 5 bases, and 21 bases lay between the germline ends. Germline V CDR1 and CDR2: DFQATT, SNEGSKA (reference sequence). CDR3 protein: CSARDSGAGGVEDTQYF. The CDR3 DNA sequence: TGCAGTGCTAGAGATTCGGGGGCCGGGGGTGTCGAAGATACGCAGTATTTT.

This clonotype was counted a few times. CDR3 DNA sequence: TGTGCCAGCAGCCTTAGCGTGACAGGGTTGCACTATGGCTACACCTTC. The encoded protein is CASSLSVTGLHYGYTF. The rearrangement uses TRBV11-3 and TRBJ1-2, with 7 bases that match TRBD1. Per germline, CDR1 SGHNT and CDR2 YENEEA. The CDR3 consists of 16 residues. V lost 5 bases to trimming and J lost 3 bases; unmatched junction nucleotides: 12.

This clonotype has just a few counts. The CDR3 bases are TGTGCCAGCAGGAACTCAAGAGACGGTTATCGCTACACCTTC. Amino acids: CASRNSRDGYRYTF. The V gene is TRBV25-1, the J gene TRBJ1-2, with D hard to call. Germline V lookup: CDR1 MGHDK, CDR2 SYGVNS. This CDR3 is built from 14 residues. Between the trimmed V and J ends, which lost 6 bases and 9 bases, there was a span of 20 bases.

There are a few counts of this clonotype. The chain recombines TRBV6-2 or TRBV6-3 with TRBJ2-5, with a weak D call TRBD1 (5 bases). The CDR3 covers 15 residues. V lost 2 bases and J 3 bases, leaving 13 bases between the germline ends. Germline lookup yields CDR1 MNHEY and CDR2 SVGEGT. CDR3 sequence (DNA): TGTGCCAGCAGTTACCTTTGGACACATAAAGAGACCCAGTACTTC. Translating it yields CASSYLWTHKETQYF.

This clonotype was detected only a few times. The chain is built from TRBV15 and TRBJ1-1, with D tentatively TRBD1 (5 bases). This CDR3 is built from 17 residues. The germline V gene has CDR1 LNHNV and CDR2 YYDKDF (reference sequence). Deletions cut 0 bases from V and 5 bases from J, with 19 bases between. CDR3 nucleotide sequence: TGTGCCACCAGCAGAGATCTTGGGGGAGCGGTGAGGACTGAAGCTTTCTTT. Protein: CATSRDLGGAVRTEAFF.

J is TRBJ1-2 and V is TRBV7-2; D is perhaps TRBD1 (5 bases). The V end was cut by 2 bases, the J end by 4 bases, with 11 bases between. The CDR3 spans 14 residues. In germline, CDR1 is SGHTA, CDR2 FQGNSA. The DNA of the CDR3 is TGTGCCAGCAGCTTATATAGGGGTGGCTATGGCTACACCTTC. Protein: CASSLYRGGYGYTF.

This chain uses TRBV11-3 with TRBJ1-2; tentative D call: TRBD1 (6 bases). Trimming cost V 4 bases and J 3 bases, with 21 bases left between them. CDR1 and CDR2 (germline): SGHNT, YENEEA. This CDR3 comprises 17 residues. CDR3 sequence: CASSSFTGTPGDYGYTF. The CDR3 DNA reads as TGTGCCAGCAGCTCATTTACCGGGACACCTGGGGACTATGGCTACACCTTC. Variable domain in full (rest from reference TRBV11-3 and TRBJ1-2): EAGVVQSPRYKIIEKKQPVAFWCNPISGHNTLYWYLQNLGQGPELLIRYENEEAVDDSQLPKDRFSAERLKGVDSTLKIQPAELGDSAVYLCASSSFTGTPGDYGYTFGSGTRLTVV.

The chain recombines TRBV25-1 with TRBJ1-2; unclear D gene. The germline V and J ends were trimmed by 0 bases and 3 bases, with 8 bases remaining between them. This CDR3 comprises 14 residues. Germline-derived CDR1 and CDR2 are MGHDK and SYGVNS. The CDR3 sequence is CASSEYDRDYGYTF. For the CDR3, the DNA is TGTGCCAGCAGTGAATACGACCGCGACTATGGCTACACCTTC.

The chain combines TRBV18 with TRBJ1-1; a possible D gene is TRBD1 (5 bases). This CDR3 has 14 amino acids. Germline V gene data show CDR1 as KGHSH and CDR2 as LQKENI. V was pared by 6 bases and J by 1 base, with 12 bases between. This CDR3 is CASSSGSGNTEAFF. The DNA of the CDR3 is TGTGCCAGCTCCTCAGGGTCTGGGAACACTGAAGCTTTCTTT.

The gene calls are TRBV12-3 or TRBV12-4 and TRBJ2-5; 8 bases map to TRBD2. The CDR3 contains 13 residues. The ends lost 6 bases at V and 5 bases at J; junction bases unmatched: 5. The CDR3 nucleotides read TGTGCCAGCAGGACCGGGAGGGGGGAGACCCAGTACTTC. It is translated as CASRTGRGETQYF.

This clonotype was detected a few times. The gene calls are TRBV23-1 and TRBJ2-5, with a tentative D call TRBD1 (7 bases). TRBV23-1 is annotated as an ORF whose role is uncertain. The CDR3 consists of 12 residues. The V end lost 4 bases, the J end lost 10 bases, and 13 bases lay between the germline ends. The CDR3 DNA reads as TGCGCCAGCAGTCCGGACAGGAGGGTCCAGTACTTC. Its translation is CASSPDRRVQYF.

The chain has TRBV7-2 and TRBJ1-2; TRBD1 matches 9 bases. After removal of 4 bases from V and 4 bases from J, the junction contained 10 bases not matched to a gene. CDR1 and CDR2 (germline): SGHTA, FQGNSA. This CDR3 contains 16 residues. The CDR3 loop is CASSSSGTGRIYGYTF. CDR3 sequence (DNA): TGTGCCAGCAGCTCCTCCGGGACAGGGAGAATCTATGGCTACACCTTC.

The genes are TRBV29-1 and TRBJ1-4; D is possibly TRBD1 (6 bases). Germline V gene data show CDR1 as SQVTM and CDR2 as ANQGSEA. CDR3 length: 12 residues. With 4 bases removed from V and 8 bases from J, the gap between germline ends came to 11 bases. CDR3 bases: TGCAGCGTTGTTGGGACACAAGAAAAACTGTTTTTT. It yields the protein CSVVGTQEKLFF.

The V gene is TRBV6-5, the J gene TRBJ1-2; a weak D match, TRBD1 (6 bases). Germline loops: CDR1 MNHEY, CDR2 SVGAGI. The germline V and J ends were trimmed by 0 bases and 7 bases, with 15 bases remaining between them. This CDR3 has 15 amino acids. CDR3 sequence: CASSYSGRGRGGYTF. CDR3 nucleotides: TGTGCCAGCAGTTACTCCGGTCGGGGGCGAGGTGGCTACACCTTC.

The CDR3 DNA follows: TGTGCCAGTAGTAGGCCTGGACAGGGGTTGTACGAGCAGTACTTC. The encoded protein is CASSRPGQGLYEQYF. The V and J genes are TRBV19 and TRBJ2-7; 9 bases are a match to TRBD1. Germline values: CDR1 LNHDA, CDR2 SQIVND (reference sequence). This CDR3 has 15 residues. The junction had 8 bases not matched to a gene; V was cut back by 4 bases and J by 4 bases. Drawing the rest from reference TRBV19 and TRBJ2-7, the complete variable domain is DGGITQSPKYLFRKEGQNVTLSCEQNLNHDAMYWYRQDPGQGLRLIYYSQIVNDFQKGDIAEGYSVSREKKESFPLTVTSAQKNPTAFYLCASSRPGQGLYEQYFGPGTRLTVT.

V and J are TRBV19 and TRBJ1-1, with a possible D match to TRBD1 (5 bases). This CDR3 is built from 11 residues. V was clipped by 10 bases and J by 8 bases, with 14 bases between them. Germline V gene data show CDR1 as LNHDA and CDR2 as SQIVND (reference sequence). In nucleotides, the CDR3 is TGTGCCACCCGAGGGGCTAGAGAAGCTTTCTTT. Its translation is CATRGAREAFF.